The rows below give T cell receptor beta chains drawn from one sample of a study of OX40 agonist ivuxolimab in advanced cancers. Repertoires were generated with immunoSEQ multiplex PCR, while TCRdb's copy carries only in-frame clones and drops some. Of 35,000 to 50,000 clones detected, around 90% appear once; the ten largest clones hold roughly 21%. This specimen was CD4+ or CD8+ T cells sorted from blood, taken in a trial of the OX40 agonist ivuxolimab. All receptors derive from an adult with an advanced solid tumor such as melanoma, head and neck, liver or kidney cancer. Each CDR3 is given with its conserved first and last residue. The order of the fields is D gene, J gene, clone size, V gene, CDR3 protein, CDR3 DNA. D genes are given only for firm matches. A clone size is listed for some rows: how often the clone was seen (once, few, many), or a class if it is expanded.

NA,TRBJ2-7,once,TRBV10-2,CASRPGSYEQYF,TGCGCCAGCAGGCCAGGTTCCTACGAGCAGTACTTC
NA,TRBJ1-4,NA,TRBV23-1,CAGGIGCRAQTNEKLFF,TGCGCCGGGGGGATCGGGTGTAGGGCCCAAACCAATGAAAAACTGTTTTTT
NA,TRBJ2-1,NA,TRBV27,CASSPGENYEQFF,TGTGCCAGCAGCCCCGGTGAGAACTATGAGCAGTTCTTC
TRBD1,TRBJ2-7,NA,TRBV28,CASSYRDRGYEQYF,TGTGCCAGCAGCTACAGGGACAGGGGATACGAGCAGTACTTC
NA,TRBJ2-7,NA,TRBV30,CACSQGPYEQYF,TGTGCCTGTAGTCAGGGCCCCTACGAGCAGTACTTC
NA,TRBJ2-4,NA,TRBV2,CASTDVSEGKNIQYF,TGTGCCAGCACCGACGTGTCCGAGGGCAAAAACATTCAGTACTTC
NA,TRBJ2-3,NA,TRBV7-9,CASSPDFTDTQYF,TGTGCCAGCAGCCCAGATTTCACAGATACGCAGTATTTT
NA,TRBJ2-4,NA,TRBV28,CASNPTRVAKNIQYF,TGTGCCAGCAACCCAACGAGGGTAGCCAAAAACATTCAGTACTTC
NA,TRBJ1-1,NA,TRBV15,CATSAPPETEAFF,TGTGCCACCAGCGCACCTCCGGAGACTGAAGCTTTCTTT
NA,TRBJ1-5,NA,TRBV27,CASRGPSSNQPQHF,TGTGCCAGCAGGGGACCGTCTTCCAATCAGCCCCAGCATTTT
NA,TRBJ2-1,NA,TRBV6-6,CASIPLARDEQFF,TGTGCCAGCATCCCGCTAGCGAGGGATGAGCAGTTCTTC
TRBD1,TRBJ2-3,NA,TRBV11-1,CASSRQGKTDTQYF,TGTGCCAGCAGCCGACAGGGAAAGACAGATACGCAGTATTTT
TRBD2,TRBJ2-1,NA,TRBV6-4,CASSEETGTSGRNEQFF,TGTGCCAGCAGTGAAGAGACCGGGACTAGCGGGAGAAATGAGCAGTTCTTC
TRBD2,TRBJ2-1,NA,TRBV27,CASRLAGGNSYNEQFF,TGTGCCAGCAGGTTAGCGGGAGGTAATTCCTACAATGAGCAGTTCTTC
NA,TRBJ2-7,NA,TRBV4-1,CASSQDPLEQYF,TGCGCCAGCAGCCAAGATCCCTTAGAGCAGTACTTC
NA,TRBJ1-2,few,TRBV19,CASSISPGGGYGYTF,TGTGCCAGTAGTATCTCACCCGGGGGCGGCTATGGCTACACCTTC
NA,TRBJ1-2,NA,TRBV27,CASSLSPGGQGYTF,TGTGCCAGCAGTTTATCCCCAGGAGGGCAAGGCTACACCTTC
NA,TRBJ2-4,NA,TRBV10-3,CAISEGKRLAKNIQYF,TGTGCCATCAGTGAAGGGAAGCGTTTAGCCAAAAACATTCAGTACTTC
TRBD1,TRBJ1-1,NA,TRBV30,CAWSPGTGGRTEAFF,TGTGCCTGGAGCCCAGGGACAGGGGGAAGAACTGAAGCTTTCTTT
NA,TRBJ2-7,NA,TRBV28,CASSLFRSSYEQYF,TGTGCCAGCAGTTTATTCCGCAGTTCCTACGAGCAGTACTTC
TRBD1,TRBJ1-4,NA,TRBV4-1,CASSPGQGLGNEKLFF,TGCGCCAGCAGCCCTGGACAGGGTTTGGGTAATGAAAAACTGTTTTTT
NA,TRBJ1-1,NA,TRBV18,CASSDIRDKLLNTEAFF,TGTGCCAGCTCAGACATACGGGACAAATTATTGAACACTGAAGCTTTCTTT
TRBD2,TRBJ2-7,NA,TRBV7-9,CASSLVGLAGVVEQYF,TGTGCCAGCAGCTTAGTAGGACTAGCGGGAGTCGTCGAGCAGTACTTC
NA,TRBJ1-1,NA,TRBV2,CASSEVAATLNTEAFF,TGTGCCAGCAGTGAAGTCGCAGCGACTTTGAACACTGAAGCTTTCTTT
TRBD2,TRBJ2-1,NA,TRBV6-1,CASSGGLAALEQFF,TGTGCCAGCAGTGGGGGACTAGCGGCTCTGGAGCAGTTCTTC
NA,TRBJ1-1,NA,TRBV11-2,CASSLTENTEAFF,TGTGCCAGCAGCCTAACAGAGAACACTGAAGCTTTCTTT
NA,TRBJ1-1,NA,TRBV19,CASSPRQKNTEAFF,TGTGCCAGTAGCCCACGACAGAAGAACACTGAAGCTTTCTTT
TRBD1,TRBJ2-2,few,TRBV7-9,CASSFGTGITGELFF,TGTGCCAGCAGCTTCGGGACAGGGATCACCGGGGAGCTGTTTTTT
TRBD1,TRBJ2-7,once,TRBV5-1,CASSTGQNYEQYF,TGCGCCAGCAGCACGGGACAGAACTACGAGCAGTACTTC
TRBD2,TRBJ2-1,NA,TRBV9,CASSVGSGKDNEQFF,TGTGCCAGCAGCGTAGGAAGCGGGAAGGACAATGAGCAGTTCTTC
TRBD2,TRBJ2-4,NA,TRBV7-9,CASSSGLAGGLGKNIQYF,TGTGCCAGCAGCTCCGGACTAGCGGGAGGGTTGGGCAAAAACATTCAGTACTTC
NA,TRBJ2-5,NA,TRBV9,CASSVEQGQETQYF,TGTGCCAGCAGCGTAGAACAGGGCCAAGAGACCCAGTACTTC
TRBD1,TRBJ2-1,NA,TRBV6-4,CTSSDSGTGSNEQFF,TGTACCAGCAGTGACTCGGGGACAGGGTCAAATGAGCAGTTCTTC
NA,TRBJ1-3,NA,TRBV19,CASKSGASGNTIYF,TGTGCCAGTAAATCGGGGGCTTCTGGAAACACCATATATTTT
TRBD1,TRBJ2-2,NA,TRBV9,CASSDGTGGFTGELFF,TGTGCCAGCAGCGATGGGACAGGGGGCTTTACCGGGGAGCTGTTTTTT
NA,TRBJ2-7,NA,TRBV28,CASSLGTTYEQYF,TGTGCCAGCAGTTTAGGGACCACCTACGAGCAGTACTTC
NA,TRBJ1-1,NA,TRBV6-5,CASSGSGTANTEAFF,TGTGCCAGCAGTGGCTCCGGGACGGCGAACACTGAAGCTTTCTTT